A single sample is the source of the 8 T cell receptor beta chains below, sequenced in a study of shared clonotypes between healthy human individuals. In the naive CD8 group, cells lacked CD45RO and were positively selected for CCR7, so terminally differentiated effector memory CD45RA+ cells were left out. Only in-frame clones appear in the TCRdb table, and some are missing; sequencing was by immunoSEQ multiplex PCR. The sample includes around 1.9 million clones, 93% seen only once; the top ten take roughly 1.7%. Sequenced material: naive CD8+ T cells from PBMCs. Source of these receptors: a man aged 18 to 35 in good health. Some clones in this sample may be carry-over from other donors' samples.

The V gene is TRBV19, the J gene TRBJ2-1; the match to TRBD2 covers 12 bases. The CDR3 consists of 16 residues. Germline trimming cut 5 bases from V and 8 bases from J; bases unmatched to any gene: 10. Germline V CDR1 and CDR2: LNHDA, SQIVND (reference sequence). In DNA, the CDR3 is TGTGCCAGTAGTCCCAGACTAGCGGGAGTTCACTATGAGCAGTTCTTC. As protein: CASSPRLAGVHYEQFF.

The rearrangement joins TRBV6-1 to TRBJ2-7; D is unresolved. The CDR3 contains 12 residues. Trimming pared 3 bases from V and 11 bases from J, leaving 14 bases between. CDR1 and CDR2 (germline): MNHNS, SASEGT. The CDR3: CASSDWPAIKYF. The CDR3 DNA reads TGTGCCAGCAGTGATTGGCCAGCTATTAAGTACTTC.

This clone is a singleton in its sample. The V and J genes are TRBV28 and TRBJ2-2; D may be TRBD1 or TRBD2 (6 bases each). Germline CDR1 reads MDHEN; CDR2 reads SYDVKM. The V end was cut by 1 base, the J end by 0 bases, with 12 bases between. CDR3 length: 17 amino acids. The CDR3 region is CASSLSRGRSNTGELFF. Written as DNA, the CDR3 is TGTGCCAGCAGTTTATCCCGGGGGCGATCGAACACCGGGGAGCTGTTTTTT. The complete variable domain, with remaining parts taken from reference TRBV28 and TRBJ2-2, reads DVKVTQSSRYLVKRTGEKVFLECVQDMDHENMFWYRQDPGLGLRLIYFSYDVKMKEKGDIPEGYSVSREKKERFSLILESASTNQTSMYLCASSLSRGRSNTGELFFGEGSRLTVL.

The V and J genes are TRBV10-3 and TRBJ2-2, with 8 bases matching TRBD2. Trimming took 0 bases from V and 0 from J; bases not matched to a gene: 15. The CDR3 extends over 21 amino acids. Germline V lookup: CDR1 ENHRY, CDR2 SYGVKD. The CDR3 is CAISESSTGGRTNANTGELFF. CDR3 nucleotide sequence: TGTGCCATCAGTGAGTCTTCTACGGGCGGGAGGACCAATGCGAACACCGGGGAGCTGTTTTTT.

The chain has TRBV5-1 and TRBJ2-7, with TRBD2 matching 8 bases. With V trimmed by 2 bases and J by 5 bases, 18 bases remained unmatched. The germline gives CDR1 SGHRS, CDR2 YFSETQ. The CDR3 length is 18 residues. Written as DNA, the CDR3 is TGCGCCAGCAGCTTACCTGAAAGGACTAGCCAGATAGAGGACGAGCAGTACTTC. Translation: CASSLPERTSQIEDEQYF. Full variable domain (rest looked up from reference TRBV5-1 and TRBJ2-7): KAGVTQTPRYLIKTRGQQVTLSCSPISGHRSVSWYQQTPGQGLQFLFEYFSETQRNKGNFPGRFSGRQFSNSRSEMNVSTLELGDSALYLCASSLPERTSQIEDEQYFGPGTRLTVT.

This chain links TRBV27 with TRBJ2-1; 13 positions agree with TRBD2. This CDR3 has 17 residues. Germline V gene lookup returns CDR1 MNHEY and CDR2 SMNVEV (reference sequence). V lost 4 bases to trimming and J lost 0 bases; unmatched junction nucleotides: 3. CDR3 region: CASSSLAGGISYNEQFF. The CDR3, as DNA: TGTGCCAGCAGTTCACTAGCGGGAGGGATCTCCTACAATGAGCAGTTCTTC.

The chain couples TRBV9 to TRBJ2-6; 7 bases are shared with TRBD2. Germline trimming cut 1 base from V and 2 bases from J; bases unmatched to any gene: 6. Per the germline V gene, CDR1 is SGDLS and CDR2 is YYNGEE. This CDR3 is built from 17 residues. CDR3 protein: CASSVKAGSPGANVLTF. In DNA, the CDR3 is TGTGCCAGCAGCGTAAAAGCGGGATCCCCTGGGGCCAACGTCCTGACTTTC.

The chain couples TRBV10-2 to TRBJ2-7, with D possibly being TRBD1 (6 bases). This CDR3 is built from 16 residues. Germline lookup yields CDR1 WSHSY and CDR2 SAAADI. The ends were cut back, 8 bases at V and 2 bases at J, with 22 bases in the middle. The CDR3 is CASSFSPGQLPYEQYF. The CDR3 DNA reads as TGCGCCAGCTCTTTTTCCCCAGGACAGTTGCCCTACGAGCAGTACTTC.